One sample yielded the 17 T cell receptor beta chains listed below, sequenced in a study of T cell changes during pregnancy in multiple sclerosis. TCRdb keeps only in-frame clones here, not all; method: immunoSEQ multiplex PCR. The sample lists approximately 35,000 clones, roughly nine tenths seen once, with less than 0.45% in the top ten. Sample: CD4+ T cells from peripheral blood mononuclear cells, taken in the second trimester of pregnancy. Source of these receptors: a female donor in good health, enrolled as a control in a pregnancy study.

J is TRBJ2-7 and V is TRBV30; 9 bases are a match to TRBD2. Germline V gene sequence: CDR1 GTSNPN, CDR2 SVGIG (reference sequence). The V gene end was trimmed by 2 bases and the J gene end by 1 base; junction bases not matched to a gene: 9. The length of the CDR3 is 16 residues. The DNA for the CDR3 is TGTGCCTGGAGTCCGAAACCCGGACTAGCGTCCTACGAGCAGTACTTC. Its protein product is CAWSPKPGLASYEQYF.

This rearrangement joins TRBV18 to TRBJ1-2; 7 bases are shared with TRBD1. Germline V CDR1 and CDR2: KGHSH, LQKENI. The CDR3 contains 13 residues. V gave up 1 base and J gave up 8 bases; unmatched junction bases: 4. The DNA of the CDR3 is TGTGCCAGCTCACCACGCGGGACAGAAGGCTACACCTTC. It specifies CASSPRGTEGYTF.

This chain connects TRBV6-6 to TRBJ1-2; D not resolved. This CDR3 region has 14 residues. The germline V gene has CDR1 MNHNY and CDR2 SVGAGI (reference sequence). The germline V and J ends were trimmed by 7 bases and 4 bases, with 16 bases remaining between them. For the CDR3, the DNA is TGTGCCAGCATCAACCCGGACTGGGGCTATGGCTACACCTTC. Protein sequence: CASINPDWGYGYTF.

V is TRBV15 and J is TRBJ2-1, with D possibly matching TRBD2 (5 bases). CDR1 is LNHNV, CDR2 YYDKDF, per germline (reference sequence). The CDR3 is made up of 14 amino acids. The germline V and J ends were trimmed by 0 bases and 8 bases, with 11 bases remaining between them. In DNA, the CDR3 is TGTGCCACCAGCAGAGATCTAGCAAGCGATGAGCAGTTCTTC. The encoded protein is CATSRDLASDEQFF.

V usage is TRBV15 and J usage is TRBJ2-3; D uncertain. This CDR3 is built from 17 residues. The V gene's germline CDR1 is LNHNV and CDR2 YYDKDF (reference sequence). Trimming removed 0 bases from V and 5 bases from J, with 18 bases in between. The CDR3 bases are TGTGCCACCAGCAGAGATAGAGTTCAAGTGCTCCGAGATACGCAGTATTTT. Its protein is CATSRDRVQVLRDTQYF. The whole variable domain, filled in from reference TRBV15 and TRBJ2-3, reads DAMVIQNPRYQVTQFGKPVTLSCSQTLNHNVMYWYQQKSSQAPKLLFHYYDKDFNNEADTPDNFQSRRPNTSFCFLDIRSPGLGDTAMYLCATSRDRVQVLRDTQYFGPGTRLTVL.

The chain combines TRBV6-1 with TRBJ2-7; 8 positions agree with TRBD2. Germline V gene sequence: CDR1 MNHNS, CDR2 SASEGT. This CDR3 spans 15 amino acids. V lost 6 bases, J lost 0 bases, and 7 bases stayed unmatched. CDR3 sequence reads: CASSSLAGHSYEQYF. The CDR3 nucleotides are TGTGCCAGCAGCTCCTTAGCGGGACACTCCTACGAGCAGTACTTC.

The CDR3 DNA follows: TGTGCCAGCAGCCCCCTGAGTTTAGCGGGGGGTCACTACGAGCAGTACTTC. It encodes CASSPLSLAGGHYEQYF. V gene TRBV7-2 combines with J gene TRBJ2-7; 10 nucleotides line up with TRBD2. This CDR3 has 17 amino acids. The germline V gene encodes CDR1 SGHTA and CDR2 FQGNSA. V lost 5 bases, J lost 3 bases, and 13 bases stayed unmatched.

Concerning this clone: Its ends do not fully match the called genes, so a read error is possible. The chain links TRBV29-1 to TRBJ1-2; D unclear. The germline CDR1 and CDR2 sequences are SQVTM and ANQGSEA. CDR3 size: 8 residues. The CDR3 spells CSVGRADF. CDR3 nucleotide sequence: TGCAGCGTTGGGAGGGCTGACTTC.

CDR3: CASSKDPFRNTEAFF. DNA for the CDR3: TGTGCCAGCAGCAAAGATCCGTTTAGAAACACTGAAGCTTTCTTT. V and J are TRBV7-8 and TRBJ1-1; no definite D call. Germline CDR1 is SGHVS and CDR2 is FQNEAQ. The CDR3 consists of 15 residues. V was pared by 5 bases and J by 2 bases, with 15 bases between.

V is TRBV4-1 and J is TRBJ2-3, with TRBD1 matching over 8 bases. The CDR3 contains 15 residues. Germline CDR1 reads MGHRA; CDR2 reads YSYEKL. After removal of 2 bases from V and 6 bases from J, the junction contained 7 bases not matched to a gene. The CDR3: CASSQSDRALDTQYF. In DNA, the CDR3 is TGCGCCAGCAGCCAATCGGACAGGGCCCTGGATACGCAGTATTTT.

This sequence joins TRBV4-3 and TRBJ1-4; 9 positions match TRBD1. With 4 bases clipped from V and 8 bases from J, the junction kept 8 bases outside the gene matches. CDR3 length equals 15 residues. CDR1 is LGHNA, CDR2 YSLEER, per germline. The CDR3 is CASSPGGTGREKLFF. In DNA form, the CDR3 reads TGCGCCAGCAGCCCAGGGGGGACAGGGAGGGAAAAACTGTTTTTT.

The gene calls are TRBV7-2 and TRBJ2-1; D may be TRBD2 (6 bases). Trimming cost V 5 bases and J 7 bases, with 15 bases left between them. Germline lookup yields CDR1 SGHTA and CDR2 FQGNSA. This CDR3 has 14 residues. CDR3 protein: CASSASSVRNEQFF. As DNA, the CDR3 is TGTGCCAGCAGCGCTTCTAGCGTTCGGAATGAGCAGTTCTTC. Complete variable domain (other parts from reference TRBV7-2 and TRBJ2-1): GAGVSQSPSNKVTEKGKDVELRCDPISGHTALYWYRQSLGQGLEFLIYFQGNSAPDKSGLPSDRFSAERTGGSVSTLTIQRTQQEDSAVYLCASSASSVRNEQFFGPGTRLTVL.

The rearrangement joins TRBV19 to TRBJ2-5; TRBD2 might be the D (5 bases). From germline, CDR1 is LNHDA and CDR2 SQIVND (reference sequence). The CDR3 is 15 residues long. Trimming left V 2 bases short and J 2 bases short, with 12 bases between. The CDR3 bases are TGTGCCAGTAGTATACCACGGGAAGGGCAAGAGACCCAGTACTTC. It encodes CASSIPREGQETQYF.

The rearrangement links TRBV30 to TRBJ1-2; D perhaps matches TRBD1 (5 bases). This CDR3 is built from 11 residues. V was trimmed by 2 bases and J by 6 bases, leaving 7 bases between them. Germline assignment: CDR1 GTSNPN and CDR2 SVGIG (reference sequence). The CDR3 sequence is CAWSQDNGYTF. The CDR3 region has the DNA TGTGCCTGGAGTCAGGACAATGGCTACACCTTC.

The chain recombines TRBV6-1 with TRBJ2-6; D might be TRBD2 (6 bases). The germline V gene has CDR1 MNHNS and CDR2 SASEGT. The V and J ends lost 3 bases and 2 bases respectively, with 11 bases between them. The CDR3 has 16 residues. The CDR3 DNA follows: TGTGCCAGCAGTGATAATAGCGGAGCTGGGGCCAACGTCCTGACTTTC. Its translation is CASSDNSGAGANVLTF.

The chain joins TRBV10-3 to TRBJ1-1; 8 bases are a match to TRBD1. The CDR3 runs to 14 residues. Looked up from germline, CDR1 is ENHRY and CDR2 is SYGVKD. V lost 5 bases, J lost 1 base, and 3 bases stayed unmatched. The DNA for the CDR3 is TGTGCCATCAGTCCGGGACAGGAGAACACTGAAGCTTTCTTT. It yields the protein CAISPGQENTEAFF.

V and J are TRBV5-6 and TRBJ2-5, with 9 bases fitting TRBD2. The CDR3 covers 14 residues. The junction had 3 bases not matched to a gene; V was cut back by 2 bases and J by 4 bases. CDR1 and CDR2 from the germline V gene are SGHDT and YYEEEE. CDR3 loop: CASSFAGGGETQYF. DNA for the CDR3: TGTGCCAGCAGCTTTGCGGGGGGGGGAGAGACCCAGTACTTC.